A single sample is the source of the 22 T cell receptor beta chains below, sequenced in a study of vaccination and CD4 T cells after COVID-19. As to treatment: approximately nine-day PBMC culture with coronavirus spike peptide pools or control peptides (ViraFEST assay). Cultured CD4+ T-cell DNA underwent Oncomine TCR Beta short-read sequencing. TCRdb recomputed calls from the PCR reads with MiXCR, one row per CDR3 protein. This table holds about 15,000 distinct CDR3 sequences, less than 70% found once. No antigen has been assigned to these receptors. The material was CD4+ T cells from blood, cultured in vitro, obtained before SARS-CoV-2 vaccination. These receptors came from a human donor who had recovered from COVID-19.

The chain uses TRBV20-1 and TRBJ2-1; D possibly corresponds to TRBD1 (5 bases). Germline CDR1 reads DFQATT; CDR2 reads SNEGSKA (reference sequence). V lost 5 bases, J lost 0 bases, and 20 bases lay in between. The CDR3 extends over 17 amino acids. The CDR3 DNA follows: TGCAGTGCTGGCGGTGGGGCCGTAAGGAGCTCCTACAATGAGCAGTTCTTC. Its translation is CSAGGGAVRSSYNEQFF.

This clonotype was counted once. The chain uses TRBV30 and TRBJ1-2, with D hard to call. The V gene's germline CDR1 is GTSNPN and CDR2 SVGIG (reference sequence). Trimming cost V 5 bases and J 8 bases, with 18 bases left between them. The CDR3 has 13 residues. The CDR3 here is CAWWSVTGNGYTF. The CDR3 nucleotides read TGTGCCTGGTGGTCGGTAACTGGGAACGGCTACACCTTC.

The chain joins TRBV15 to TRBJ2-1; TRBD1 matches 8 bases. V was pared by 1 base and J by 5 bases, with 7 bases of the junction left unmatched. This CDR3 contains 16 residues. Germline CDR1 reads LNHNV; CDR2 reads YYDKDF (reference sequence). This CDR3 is CATSRVGQGADNEQFF. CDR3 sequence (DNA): TGTGCCACCAGCAGAGTTGGGCAGGGGGCCGACAATGAGCAGTTCTTC. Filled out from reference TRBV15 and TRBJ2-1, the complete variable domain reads DAMVIQNPRYQVTQFGKPVTLSCSQTLNHNVMYWYQQKSSQAPKLLFHYYDKDFNNEADTPDNFQSRRPNTSFCFLDIRSPGLGDTAMYLCATSRVGQGADNEQFFGPGTRLTVL.

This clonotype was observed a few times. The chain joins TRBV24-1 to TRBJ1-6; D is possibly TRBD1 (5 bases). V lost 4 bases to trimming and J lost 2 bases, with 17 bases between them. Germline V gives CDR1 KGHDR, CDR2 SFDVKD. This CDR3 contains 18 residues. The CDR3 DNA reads TGTGCCACCAGTGAACGTAGAACAGGACTGGCCTATAATTCACCCCTCCACTTT. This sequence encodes CATSERRTGLAYNSPLHF.

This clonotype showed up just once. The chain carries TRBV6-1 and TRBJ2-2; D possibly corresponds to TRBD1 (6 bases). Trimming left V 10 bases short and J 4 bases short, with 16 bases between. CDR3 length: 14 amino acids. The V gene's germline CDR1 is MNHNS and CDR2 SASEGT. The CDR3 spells CATIFVGATGELFF. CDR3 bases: TGTGCCACCATTTTCGTGGGGGCCACCGGGGAGCTGTTTTTT.

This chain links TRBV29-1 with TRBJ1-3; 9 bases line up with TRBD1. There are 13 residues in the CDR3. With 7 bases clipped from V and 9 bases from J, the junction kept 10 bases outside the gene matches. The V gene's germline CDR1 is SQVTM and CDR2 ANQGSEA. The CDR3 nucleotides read TGCAGCGCCATGACAGGGGGTGAAGGCACCATATATTTT. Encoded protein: CSAMTGGEGTIYF.

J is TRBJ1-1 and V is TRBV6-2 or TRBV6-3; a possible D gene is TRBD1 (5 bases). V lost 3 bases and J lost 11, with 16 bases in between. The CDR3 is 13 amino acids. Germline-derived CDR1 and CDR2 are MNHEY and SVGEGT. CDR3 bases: TGTGCCAGCAGTTATCCCGGGGCGGGTGACGCTTTCTTT. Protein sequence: CASSYPGAGDAFF.

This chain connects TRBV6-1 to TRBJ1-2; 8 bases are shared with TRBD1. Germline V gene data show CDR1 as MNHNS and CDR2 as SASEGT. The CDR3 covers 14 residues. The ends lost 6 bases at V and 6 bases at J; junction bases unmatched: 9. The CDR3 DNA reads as TGTGCCAGCAGAGCACTGGACAGGGCCAATGGCTACACCTTC. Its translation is CASRALDRANGYTF.

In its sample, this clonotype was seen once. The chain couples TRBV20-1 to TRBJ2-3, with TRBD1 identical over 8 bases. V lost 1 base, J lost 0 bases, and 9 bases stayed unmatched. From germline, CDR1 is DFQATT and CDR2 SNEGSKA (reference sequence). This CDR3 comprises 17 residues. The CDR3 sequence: CSARGVRQGKSTDTQYF. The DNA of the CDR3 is TGCAGTGCTAGAGGCGTTCGACAGGGGAAGAGCACAGATACGCAGTATTTT.

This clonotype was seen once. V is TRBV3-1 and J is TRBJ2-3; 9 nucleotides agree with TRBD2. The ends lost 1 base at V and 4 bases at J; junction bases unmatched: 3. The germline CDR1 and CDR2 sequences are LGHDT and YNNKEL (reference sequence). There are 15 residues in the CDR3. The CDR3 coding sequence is TGTGCCAGCAGCCAAGTTAGCGGGGGAGCAGATACGCAGTATTTT. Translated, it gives CASSQVSGGADTQYF.

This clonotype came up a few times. This CDR3 is CASSTGQFNQPQHF. The CDR3 DNA follows: TGTGCCAGTAGTACCGGACAGTTTAATCAGCCCCAGCATTTT. This chain joins TRBV19 and TRBJ1-5, with a possible D match to TRBD1 (6 bases). Germline V gene sequence: CDR1 LNHDA, CDR2 SQIVND (reference sequence). Trimming shortened V by 4 bases and J by 4 bases, and 11 bases separated the two germline ends. The CDR3 runs to 14 residues.

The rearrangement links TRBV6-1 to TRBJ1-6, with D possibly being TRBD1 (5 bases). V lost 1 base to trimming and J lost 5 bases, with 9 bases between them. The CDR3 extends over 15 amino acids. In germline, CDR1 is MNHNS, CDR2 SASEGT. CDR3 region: CASSEVRDHNSPLHF. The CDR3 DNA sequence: TGTGCCAGCAGTGAAGTCAGGGACCATAATTCACCCCTCCACTTT.

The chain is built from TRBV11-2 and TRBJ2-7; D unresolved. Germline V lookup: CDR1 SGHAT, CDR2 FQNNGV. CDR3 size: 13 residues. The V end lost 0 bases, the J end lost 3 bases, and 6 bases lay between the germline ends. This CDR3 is CASSLDVFYEQYF. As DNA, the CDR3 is TGTGCCAGCAGCTTAGACGTCTTCTACGAGCAGTACTTC.

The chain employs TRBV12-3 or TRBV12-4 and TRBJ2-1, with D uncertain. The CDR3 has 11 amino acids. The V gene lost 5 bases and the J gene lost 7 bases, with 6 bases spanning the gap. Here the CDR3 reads CASSPQNEQFF. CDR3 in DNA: TGTGCCAGCAGTCCCCAGAATGAGCAGTTCTTC.

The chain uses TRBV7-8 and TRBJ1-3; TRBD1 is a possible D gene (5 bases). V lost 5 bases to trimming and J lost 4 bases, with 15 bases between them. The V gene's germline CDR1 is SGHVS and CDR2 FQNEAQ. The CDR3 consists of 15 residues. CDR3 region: CASSLGETRGNTIYF. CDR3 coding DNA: TGTGCCAGCAGCCTGGGGGAGACGAGGGGAAACACCATATATTTT.

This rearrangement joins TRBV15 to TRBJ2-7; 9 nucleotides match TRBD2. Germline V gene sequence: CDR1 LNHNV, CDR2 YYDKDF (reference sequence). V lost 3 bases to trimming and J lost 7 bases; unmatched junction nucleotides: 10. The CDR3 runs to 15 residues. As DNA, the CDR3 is TGTGCCACCAGCAGGGATTTCGGACTAGCGCGGGAGCAGTACTTC. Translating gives CATSRDFGLAREQYF.

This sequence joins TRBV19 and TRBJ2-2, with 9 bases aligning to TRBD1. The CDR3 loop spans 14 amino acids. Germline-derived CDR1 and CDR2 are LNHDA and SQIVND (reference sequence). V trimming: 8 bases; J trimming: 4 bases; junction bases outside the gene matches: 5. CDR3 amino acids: CASRTGVFTGELFF. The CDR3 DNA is TGTGCCAGTCGGACAGGGGTATTCACCGGGGAGCTGTTTTTT.

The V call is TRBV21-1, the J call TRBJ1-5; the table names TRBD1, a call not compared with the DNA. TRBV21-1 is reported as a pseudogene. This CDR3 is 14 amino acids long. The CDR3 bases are TGTGCCAGCAGCAAAGTGGGGGGGAGTCAGCCCCAGCATTTT. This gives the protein CASSKVGGSQPQHF.

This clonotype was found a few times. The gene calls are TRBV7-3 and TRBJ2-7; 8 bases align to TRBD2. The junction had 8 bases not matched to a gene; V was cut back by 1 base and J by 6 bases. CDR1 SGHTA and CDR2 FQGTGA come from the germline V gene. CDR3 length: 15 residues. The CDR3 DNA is TGTGCCAGCAGCTTAAATGGGCCGGGAGGGACCGAGCAGTACTTC. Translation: CASSLNGPGGTEQYF. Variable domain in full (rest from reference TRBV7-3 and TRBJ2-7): GAGVSQTPSNKVTEKGKYVELRCDPISGHTALYWYRQSLGQGPEFLIYFQGTGAADDSGLPNDRFFAVRPEGSVSTLKIQRTERGDSAVYLCASSLNGPGGTEQYFGPGTRLTVT.

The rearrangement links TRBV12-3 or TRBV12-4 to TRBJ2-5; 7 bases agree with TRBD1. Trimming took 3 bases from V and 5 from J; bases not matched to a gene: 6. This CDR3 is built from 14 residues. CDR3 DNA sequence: TGTGCCAGCAGTTTGAACAGGGGTGGTGAGACCCAGTACTTC. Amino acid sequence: CASSLNRGGETQYF.

In nucleotides, the CDR3 is TGTGCCAGCAGGAGGGACGCAACCTACAATGAGCAGTTCTTC. This encodes CASRRDATYNEQFF. The chain uses TRBV7-2 and TRBJ2-1; D might be TRBD1 or TRBD2, each matching 5 bases. Germline CDR1 is SGHTA and CDR2 is FQGNSA. The ends were cut back, 6 bases at V and 2 bases at J, with 11 bases in the middle. The CDR3 loop spans 14 amino acids.

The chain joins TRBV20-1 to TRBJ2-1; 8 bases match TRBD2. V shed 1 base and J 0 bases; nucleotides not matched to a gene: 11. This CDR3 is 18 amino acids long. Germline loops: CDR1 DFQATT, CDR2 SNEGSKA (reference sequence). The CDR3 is CSARVGNSGTTSYNEQFF. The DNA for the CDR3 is TGCAGTGCTAGAGTGGGGAATAGCGGGACTACCTCCTACAATGAGCAGTTCTTC.